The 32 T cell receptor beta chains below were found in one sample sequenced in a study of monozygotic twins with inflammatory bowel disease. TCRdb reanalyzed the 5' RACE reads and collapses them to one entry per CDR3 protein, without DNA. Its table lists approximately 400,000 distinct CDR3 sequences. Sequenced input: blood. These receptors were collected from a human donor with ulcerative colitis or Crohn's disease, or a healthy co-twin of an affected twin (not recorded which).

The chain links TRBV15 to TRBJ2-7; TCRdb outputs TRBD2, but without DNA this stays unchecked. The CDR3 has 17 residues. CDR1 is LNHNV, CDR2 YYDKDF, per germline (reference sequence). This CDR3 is CATSSKHRASGAYEQYF.

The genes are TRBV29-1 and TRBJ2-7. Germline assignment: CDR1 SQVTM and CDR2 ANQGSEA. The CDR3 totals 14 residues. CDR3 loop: CSVLGSSGTYEQYF.

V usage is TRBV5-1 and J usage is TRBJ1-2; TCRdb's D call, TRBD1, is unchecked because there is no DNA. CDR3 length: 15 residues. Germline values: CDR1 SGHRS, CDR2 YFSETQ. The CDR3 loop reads CASSPRNGQDPGYTF.

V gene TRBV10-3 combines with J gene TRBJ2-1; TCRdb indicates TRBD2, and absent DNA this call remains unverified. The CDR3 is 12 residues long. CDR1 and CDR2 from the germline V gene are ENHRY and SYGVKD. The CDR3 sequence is CAIKGEGNEQFF.

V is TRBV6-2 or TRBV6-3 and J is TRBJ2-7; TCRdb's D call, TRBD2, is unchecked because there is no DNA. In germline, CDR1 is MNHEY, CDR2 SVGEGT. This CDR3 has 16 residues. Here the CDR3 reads CASSYPSGRLTYEQYF.

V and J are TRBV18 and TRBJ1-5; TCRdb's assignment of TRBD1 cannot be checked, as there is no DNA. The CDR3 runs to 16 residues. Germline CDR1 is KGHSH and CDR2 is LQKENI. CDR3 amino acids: CASSPIRDPTNQPQHF.

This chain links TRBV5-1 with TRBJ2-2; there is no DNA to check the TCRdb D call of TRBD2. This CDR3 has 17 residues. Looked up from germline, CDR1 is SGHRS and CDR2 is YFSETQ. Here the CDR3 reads CASSLGEWRGRTGELFF.

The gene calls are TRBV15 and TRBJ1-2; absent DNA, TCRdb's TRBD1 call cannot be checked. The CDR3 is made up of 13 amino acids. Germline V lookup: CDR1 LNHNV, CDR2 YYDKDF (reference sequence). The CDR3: CATTKKGHYGYTF.

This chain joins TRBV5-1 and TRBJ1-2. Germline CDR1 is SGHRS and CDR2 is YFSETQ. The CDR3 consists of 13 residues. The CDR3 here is CASRQSSNYGYTF.

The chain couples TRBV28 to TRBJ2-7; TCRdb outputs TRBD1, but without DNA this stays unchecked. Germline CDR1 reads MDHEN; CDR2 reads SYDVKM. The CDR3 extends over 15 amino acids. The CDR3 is CASRPSPPLSYEQYF.

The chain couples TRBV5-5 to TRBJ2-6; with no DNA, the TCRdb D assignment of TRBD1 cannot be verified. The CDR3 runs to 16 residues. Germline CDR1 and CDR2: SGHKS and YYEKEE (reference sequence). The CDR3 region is CASSLVGGYGANVLTF. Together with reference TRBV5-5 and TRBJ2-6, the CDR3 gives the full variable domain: DAGVTQSPTHLIKTRGQQVTLRCSPISGHKSVSWYQQVLGQGPQFIFQYYEKEERGRGNFPDRFSARQFPNYSSELNVNALLLGDSALYLCASSLVGGYGANVLTFGAGSRLTVL.

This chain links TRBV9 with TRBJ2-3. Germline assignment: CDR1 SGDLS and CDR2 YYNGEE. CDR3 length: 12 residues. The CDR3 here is CASSVYTDTQYF.

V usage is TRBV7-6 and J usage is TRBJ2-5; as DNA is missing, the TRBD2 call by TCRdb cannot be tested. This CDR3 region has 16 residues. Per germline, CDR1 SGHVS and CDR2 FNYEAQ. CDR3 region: CASSSSGALEPETQYF.

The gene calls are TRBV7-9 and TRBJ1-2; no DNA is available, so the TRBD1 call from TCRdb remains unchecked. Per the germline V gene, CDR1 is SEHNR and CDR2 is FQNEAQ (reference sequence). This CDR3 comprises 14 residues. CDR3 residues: CASSLLTGQGSYTF. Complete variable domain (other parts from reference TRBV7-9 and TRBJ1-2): DTGVSQNPRHKITKRGQNVTFRCDPISEHNRLYWYRQTLGQGPEFLTYFQNEAQLEKSRLLSDRFSAERPKGSFSTLEIQRTEQGDSAMYLCASSLLTGQGSYTFGSGTRLTVV.

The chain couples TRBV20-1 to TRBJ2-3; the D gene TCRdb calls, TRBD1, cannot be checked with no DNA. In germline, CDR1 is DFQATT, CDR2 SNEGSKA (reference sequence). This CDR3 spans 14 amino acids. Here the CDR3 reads CSARDWGVADTQYF.

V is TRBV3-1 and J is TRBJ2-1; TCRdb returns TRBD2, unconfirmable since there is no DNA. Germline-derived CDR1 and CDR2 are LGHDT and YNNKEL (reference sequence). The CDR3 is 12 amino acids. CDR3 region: CASSPHSEAQFF.

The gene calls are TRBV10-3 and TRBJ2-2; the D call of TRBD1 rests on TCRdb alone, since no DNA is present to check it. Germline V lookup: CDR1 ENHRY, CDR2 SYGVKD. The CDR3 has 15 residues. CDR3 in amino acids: CAIRHRDLDTGELFF.

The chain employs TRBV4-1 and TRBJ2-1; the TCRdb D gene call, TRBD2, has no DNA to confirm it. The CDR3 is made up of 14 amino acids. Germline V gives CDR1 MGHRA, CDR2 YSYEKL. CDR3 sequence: CASSQPARSTEQFF.

The CDR3 sequence is CASNQMGAPGYTF. The chain employs TRBV11-2 and TRBJ1-2; TCRdb selects TRBD1, and the lack of DNA leaves this call unchecked. This CDR3 has 13 amino acids. Germline V CDR1 and CDR2: SGHAT, FQNNGV. The whole variable domain, filled in from reference TRBV11-2 and TRBJ1-2, reads EAGVAQSPRYKIIEKRQSVAFWCNPISGHATLYWYQQILGQGPKLLIQFQNNGVVDDSQLPKDRFSAERLKGVDSTLKIQPAKLEDSAVYLCASNQMGAPGYTFGSGTRLTVV.

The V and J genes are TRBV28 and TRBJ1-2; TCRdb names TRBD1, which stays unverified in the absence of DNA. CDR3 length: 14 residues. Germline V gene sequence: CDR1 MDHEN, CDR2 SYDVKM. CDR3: CASSQFRERGGYTF.

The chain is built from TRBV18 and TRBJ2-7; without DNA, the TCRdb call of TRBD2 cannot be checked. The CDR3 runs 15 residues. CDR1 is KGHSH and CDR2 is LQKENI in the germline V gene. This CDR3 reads CASSPQSGSGYEQYF.

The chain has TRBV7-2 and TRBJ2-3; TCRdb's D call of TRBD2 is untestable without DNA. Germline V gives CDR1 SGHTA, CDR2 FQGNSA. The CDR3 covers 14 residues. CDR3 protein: CASRTSGSVDTQYF.

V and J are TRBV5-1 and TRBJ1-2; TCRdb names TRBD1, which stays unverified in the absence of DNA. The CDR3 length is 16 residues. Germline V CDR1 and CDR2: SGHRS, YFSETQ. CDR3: CASSLTAGTTYYGYTF.

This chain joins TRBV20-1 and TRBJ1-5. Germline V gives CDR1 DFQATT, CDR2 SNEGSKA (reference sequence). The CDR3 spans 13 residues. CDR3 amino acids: CSASEDSNQPQHF.

CDR3 sequence: CASTTGWGSGANVLTF. The V call is TRBV30, the J call TRBJ2-6; checking the TCRdb D call of TRBD1 is not possible without DNA. This CDR3 is built from 16 residues. CDR1 is GTSNPN and CDR2 is SVGIG in the germline V gene (reference sequence).

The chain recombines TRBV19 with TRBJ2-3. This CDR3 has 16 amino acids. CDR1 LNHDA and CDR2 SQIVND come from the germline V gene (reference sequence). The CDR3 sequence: CARIKRIYTHTDTQYF.

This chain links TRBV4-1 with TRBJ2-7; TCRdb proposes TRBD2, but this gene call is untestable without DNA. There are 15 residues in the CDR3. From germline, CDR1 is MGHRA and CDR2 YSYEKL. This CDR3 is CASSQEVSSGDEQYF.

CDR3: CASRGVSDTQYF. J is TRBJ2-3 and V is TRBV6-5; lacking DNA, the TRBD1 call made by TCRdb goes unchecked. This CDR3 comprises 12 residues. CDR1 and CDR2 (germline): MNHEY, SVGAGI.

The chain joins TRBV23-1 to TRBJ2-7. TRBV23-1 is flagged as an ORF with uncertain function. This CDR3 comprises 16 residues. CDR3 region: CASSQNVIGNSYEQYF.

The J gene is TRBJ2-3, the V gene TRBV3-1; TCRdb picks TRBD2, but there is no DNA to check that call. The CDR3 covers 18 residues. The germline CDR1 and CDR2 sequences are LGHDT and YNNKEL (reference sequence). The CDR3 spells CASSQTSGELLSTDTQYF.

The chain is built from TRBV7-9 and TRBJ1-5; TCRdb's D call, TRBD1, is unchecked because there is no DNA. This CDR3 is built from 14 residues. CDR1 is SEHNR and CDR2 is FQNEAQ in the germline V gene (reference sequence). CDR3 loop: CASSSSPGNQPQHF.

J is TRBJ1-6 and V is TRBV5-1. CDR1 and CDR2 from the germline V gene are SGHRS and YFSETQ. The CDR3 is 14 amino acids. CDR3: CASSLEIVNSPLHF.